The clone carrying this TCR beta chain was recorded at least ten times. No antigen is known for it. Time point of the sample: persistent/refractory GD, antithyroid drugs over 5 years with positive TRAb. TCR sequences were obtained from RNA taken from PBMCs. Patient provenance is recorded as an endocrinology department in Xi'an, China. HTBI primers from iRepertoire and Arm-PCR of CDR3 regions yielded the TCR beta libraries. TCRdb analysed the multiplex PCR reads with MiXCR anew, one entry per CDR3 protein. This table has roughly 500,000 distinct CDR3 sequences, more than 20% appearing once. This CDR3 is 14 amino acids long. V lost 4 bases to trimming and J lost 4 bases; unmatched junction nucleotides: 9. The germline gives CDR1 SQVTM, CDR2 ANQGSEA. The data originate from a study of regulatory T cells in long-lasting Graves disease. The study, taken as a whole, reports: Shared public clonotypes totalled 2,741 in persistent patients, compared with about a thousand in new patients. Thyroid tissue went unstudied; only peripheral blood was examined. Those with persistent Graves' had less TCR diversity than newly diagnosed patients.

The input for sequencing was peripheral blood mononuclear cells (PBMCs), taken when the disease was refractory, from a patient treated with antithyroid drugs. The clonotype originates from a female donor with Graves disease. The V call is TRBV29-1, the J call TRBJ2-7, with 8 bases lining up with TRBD1. The CDR3 sequence is CSVGPADRAYEQYF. In DNA form, the CDR3 reads TGCAGCGTTGGCCCCGCGGACAGGGCTTACGAGCAGTACTTC.